A single T cell receptor (beta chain) is shown here with its context. The germline V gene encodes CDR1 MGHDK and CDR2 SYGVNS. V lost 0 bases, J lost 8 bases, and 13 bases lay in between. The length of the CDR3 is 14 residues. These data originate in a study of long-term antiretroviral therapy in people with HIV. It was version v3.0 of the immunoSEQ assay that was run at survey level. Measured with immunoSEQ multiplex PCR; TCRdb has only the in-frame clones, and not every one. This table holds 25,000 to 30,000 clones, 84% found once. This sequence joins TRBV25-1 and TRBJ1-2; D may be TRBD1 (5 bases). The material sequenced was unsorted PBMCs, taken 0.4 years after starting antiretroviral therapy. This clonotype originated in a man aged 18 to 30 with HIV. Written as DNA, the CDR3 is TGTGCCAGCAGTGAATATTCAGGGACGTTCGGCTACACCTTC. It yields the protein CASSEYSGTFGYTF.